Detailed here is one TCR beta chain. Antigen unknown. Findings and limits, study-wide: Tumor memory CD4+ T cell TCR gene usage clustered with blood and lymph node memory CD4+ cells and lymph node naive CD4+ cells.

TCRdb used MiXCR to reprocess the 5' RACE reads, holding one entry per CDR3 protein. The sample consists of about 43,000 distinct CDR3 sequences, roughly 20% of them appearing once. Tregs were sorted as CD4+CD25+CD127-/low cells. Sequencing input: Tregs sorted from a lymph node. This sequence originates from a female donor with breast cancer.

The CDR3 DNA sequence: TGTGCCAGCAGCTTTTTACTAGCGGGAGACAATGAGCAGTTCTTC. Its protein is CASSFLLAGDNEQFF. The rearrangement uses TRBV5-6 and TRBJ2-1; 11 bases line up with TRBD2. The CDR3 loop spans 15 amino acids. Per the germline V gene, CDR1 is SGHDT and CDR2 is YYEEEE. V gave up 2 bases and J gave up 5 bases; unmatched junction bases: 3. The full variable domain, with the rest looked up from reference TRBV5-6 and TRBJ2-1, is DAGVTQSPTHLIKTRGQQVTLRCSPKSGHDTVSWYQQALGQGPQFIFQYYEEEERQRGNFPDRFSGHQFPNYSSELNVNALLLGDSALYLCASSFLLAGDNEQFFGPGTRLTVL.